These T cell receptor beta chains were read from a single sample in a study of T-cell memory formation after mild COVID-19. TCRdb ran MiXCR on the 5' RACE reads and lists one entry per CDR3 protein. The table records under 650,000 distinct CDR3 sequences, about a sixth of them present only once. The sequenced sample consisted of PBMCs or a T cell subset sorted from them (not recorded which). These receptors all stem from an adult woman who had mild COVID-19 (a few samples of this study predate the infection). Cell type and time point are not known. The CDR3 runs from the conserved cysteine through the conserved F or W.

V,J,CDR3
TRBV11-2,TRBJ2-3,CASSLISFITDTQYF
TRBV3-1,TRBJ2-7,CASSLGLAEEQYF
TRBV20-1,TRBJ2-7,CSARGTGAVTYEQYF
TRBV24-1,TRBJ2-2,CATSGRIHTGELFF
TRBV11-2,TRBJ2-5,CASSLDVYRAPETQYF
TRBV7-3,TRBJ1-1,CASSSGVRTEAFF
TRBV2,TRBJ1-1,CASTGTGGSNTEAFF
TRBV27,TRBJ2-1,CASTRLAGINEQFF
TRBV6-6,TRBJ2-1,CASSYVAGRYNEQFF
TRBV7-9,TRBJ2-1,CASSSPGSDYNEQFF
TRBV9,TRBJ2-7,CASSPGLGEQYF
TRBV11-2,TRBJ2-1,CASRPGLAGEHYNEQFF
TRBV4-2,TRBJ2-7,CASSQDRGAAYEQYF
TRBV3-1,TRBJ2-5,CASSLKTGLETQYF
TRBV12-3/TRBV12-4,TRBJ2-3,CASSFGSPPDTQYF
TRBV12-3/TRBV12-4,TRBJ2-5,CASSLAQDRDDGQYF
TRBV4-2,TRBJ2-7,CASSPPGHEQYF
TRBV12-3/TRBV12-4,TRBJ1-5,CASIWDRDNQPQHF
TRBV14,TRBJ2-4,CASSHGQGFRVKNIQYF
TRBV20-1,TRBJ2-5,CSARGVSQETQYF
TRBV7-9,TRBJ2-7,CASTQGTEKGGPYF
TRBV3-1,TRBJ2-7,CASSQVLAGGDEQYF
TRBV29-1,TRBJ1-2,CSGTRPDGYTF
TRBV14,TRBJ2-5,CASSQVRVPWEFQETQYF